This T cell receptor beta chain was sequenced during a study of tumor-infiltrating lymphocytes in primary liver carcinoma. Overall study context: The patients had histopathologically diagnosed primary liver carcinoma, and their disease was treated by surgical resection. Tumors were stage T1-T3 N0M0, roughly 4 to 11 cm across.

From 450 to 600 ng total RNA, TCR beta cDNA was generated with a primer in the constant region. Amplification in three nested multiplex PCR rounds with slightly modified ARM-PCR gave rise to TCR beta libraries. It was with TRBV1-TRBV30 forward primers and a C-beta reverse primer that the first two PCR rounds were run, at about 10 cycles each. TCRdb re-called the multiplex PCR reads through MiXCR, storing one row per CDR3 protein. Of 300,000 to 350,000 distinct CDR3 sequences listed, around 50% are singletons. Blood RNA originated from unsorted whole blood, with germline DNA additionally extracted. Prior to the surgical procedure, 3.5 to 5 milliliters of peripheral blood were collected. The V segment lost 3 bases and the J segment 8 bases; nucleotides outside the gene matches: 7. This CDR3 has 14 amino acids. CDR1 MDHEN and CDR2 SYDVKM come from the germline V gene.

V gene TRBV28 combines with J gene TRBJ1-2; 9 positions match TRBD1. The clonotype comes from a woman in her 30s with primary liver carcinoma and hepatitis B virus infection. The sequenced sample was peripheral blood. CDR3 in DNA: TGTGCCAGCAGTTTCGGGGACAGGGACAGAGGCTACACCTTC. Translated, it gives CASSFGDRDRGYTF.